This T cell receptor beta chain derives from a study of T cells in Graves' hyperthyroidism and ophthalmopathy. Study information: Blood from the periphery was taken at initial diagnosis, before any treatment.

Regions amplified from RNA transcripts were the TCR beta CDR3 regions. During a first-round RT-PCR of the TCR CDR3, the HTBI primer set was used. TCRdb itself ran the multiplex PCR reads through MiXCR, one entry per CDR3 protein. The sample shows 450,000 to 650,000 distinct CDR3 sequences, around 20% of them seen only once. Notes on this clonotype: Its cognate antigen is unknown.

The CDR3 is 16 amino acids. Per the germline V gene, CDR1 is MDHEN and CDR2 is SYDVKM. V dropped 8 bases and J dropped 5 bases, with 21 bases sitting between them. It was approximately 9.7 ml of fresh peripheral blood that supplied the PBMCs. Findings of the study overall: By a 13 V-J model, ophthalmopathy was set apart from stable hyperthyroidism.

This chain uses TRBV28 with TRBJ2-2, with a tentative D call TRBD2 (5 bases). The clonotype comes from a man between 18 and 29 years old with Graves' hyperthyroidism. Source material: blood. CDR3 bases: TGTGCCAGCCTATACGGACGGTCAGGAGGTACCGGGGAGCTGTTTTTT. Protein: CASLYGRSGGTGELFF.